A single sample is the source of the 22 T cell receptor beta chains below, sequenced in a study of T cell responses to AZD1222 COVID-19 vaccine. The data were produced by immunoSEQ multiplex PCR, yet TCRdb's version contains in-frame clones alone and is incomplete. The profile shows 65,000 to 100,000 clones, 80% of them singletons. The sequencing used peripheral blood, collected on day 0 of AZD1222 vaccination. Receptors originate from an adult in good health.

The V call is TRBV19, the J call TRBJ2-2; no reliable D call. CDR3 size: 16 residues. V was shortened by 3 bases and J by 1 base, with 12 bases between the two germline ends. Germline CDR1 reads LNHDA; CDR2 reads SQIVND (reference sequence). CDR3 nucleotide sequence: TGTGCCAGTAGTATCTCGTGGCAGCTGAACACCGGGGAGCTGTTTTTT. The encoded protein is CASSISWQLNTGELFF.

This chain joins TRBV7-6 and TRBJ2-7; 9 nucleotides align to TRBD2. J was trimmed by 4 bases and V by 3 bases; bases with no gene match: 4. Germline lookup yields CDR1 SGHVS and CDR2 FNYEAQ. The CDR3 contains 14 residues. The CDR3 bases are TGTGCCAGCAGCTTTAGCGGGAGAAGTTACGAGCAGTACTTC. It translates to CASSFSGRSYEQYF. Full variable domain (outside the CDR3, taken from reference TRBV7-6 and TRBJ2-7): GAGVSQSPRYKVTKRGQDVALRCDPISGHVSLYWYRQALGQGPEFLTYFNYEAQQDKSGLPNDRFSAERPEGSISTLTIQRTEQRDSAMYRCASSFSGRSYEQYFGPGTRLTVT.

This chain links TRBV28 with TRBJ2-7, with unresolved D. The germline V and J ends were trimmed by 7 bases and 3 bases, with 7 bases remaining between them. The CDR3 length is 11 residues. The germline V gene has CDR1 MDHEN and CDR2 SYDVKM. The CDR3 spells CASNSNYEQYF. The DNA of the CDR3 is TGTGCCAGCAACAGCAACTACGAGCAGTACTTC. The full variable domain, with the rest looked up from reference TRBV28 and TRBJ2-7, is DVKVTQSSRYLVKRTGEKVFLECVQDMDHENMFWYRQDPGLGLRLIYFSYDVKMKEKGDIPEGYSVSREKKERFSLILESASTNQTSMYLCASNSNYEQYFGPGTRLTVT.

V gene TRBV2 combines with J gene TRBJ2-3, with unresolved D. This CDR3 has 14 amino acids. Looked up from germline, CDR1 is SNHLY and CDR2 is FYNNEI. V lost 3 bases to trimming and J lost 0 bases, with 7 bases between them. In DNA form, the CDR3 reads TGTGCCAGCAGTGACTTCCTCAGCACAGATACGCAGTATTTT. Protein: CASSDFLSTDTQYF.

This chain links TRBV18 with TRBJ1-1; D is undetermined. The CDR3 runs 15 residues. Trimming took off 0 bases at V and 5 bases at J, with 13 bases between the two ends. Germline CDR1 KGHSH, CDR2 LQKENI. CDR3 region: CASSPPMGEKTEAFF. DNA for the CDR3: TGTGCCAGCTCACCACCGATGGGAGAGAAAACTGAAGCTTTCTTT. Together with reference TRBV18 and TRBJ1-1, the CDR3 gives the full variable domain: NAGVMQNPRHLVRRRGQEARLRCSPMKGHSHVYWYRQLPEEGLKFMVYLQKENIIDESGMPKERFSAEFPKEGPSILRIQQVVRGDSAAYFCASSPPMGEKTEAFFGQGTRLTVV.

The chain is built from TRBV19 and TRBJ1-1, with 8 bases lining up with TRBD1. V lost 6 bases to trimming and J lost 5 bases; unmatched junction nucleotides: 2. CDR1 is LNHDA, CDR2 SQIVND, per germline (reference sequence). The CDR3 has 12 residues. The CDR3 DNA sequence: TGTGCCAGTAGACAGGGGGTGACTGAAGCTTTCTTT. Its protein is CASRQGVTEAFF.

This clone was counted once. This chain uses TRBV25-1 with TRBJ1-5, with D possibly being TRBD1 (6 bases). Germline-derived CDR1 and CDR2 are MGHDK and SYGVNS. Trimming stripped 6 bases from V and 5 bases from J, with 14 bases between. The CDR3 extends over 14 amino acids. The CDR3 here is CASRETGLHQPQHF. The CDR3 region has the DNA TGTGCCAGCAGAGAAACAGGGCTCCATCAGCCCCAGCATTTT.

The chain has TRBV7-7 and TRBJ2-1; 8 nucleotides line up with TRBD2. The germline CDR1 and CDR2 sequences are SSHAT and FNYEAQ (reference sequence). Trimming cost V 4 bases and J 6 bases; bases outside gene matches: 2. The CDR3 runs to 13 residues. CDR3 coding DNA: TGTGCCAGCAGCTCGGGGGGGGCCAATGAGCAGTTCTTC. Translation gives CASSSGGANEQFF.

V is TRBV3-1 (or the pseudogene TRBV3-2) and J is TRBJ1-2; no definite D call. CDR1 and CDR2 (germline): LGHDT, YNNKEL (reference sequence). The CDR3 runs to 12 residues. V shed 6 bases and J shed 7 bases, with 12 bases lying between them. As DNA, the CDR3 is TGTGCCAGCAGTCGGAAGGAGGCTGGCTACACCTTC. This sequence encodes CASSRKEAGYTF.

CDR3 residues: CASSQVGTPGTEAFF. The CDR3 region has the DNA TGTGCCAGCAGCCAAGTGGGGACGCCGGGCACTGAAGCTTTCTTT. This sequence joins TRBV3-1 (or the pseudogene TRBV3-2) and TRBJ1-1; TRBD1 is a possible D gene (5 bases). Deletions cut 1 base from V and 4 bases from J, with 13 bases between. The CDR3 is 15 residues long. In germline, CDR1 is LGHDT, CDR2 YNNKEL (reference sequence).

The chain has TRBV12-3 or TRBV12-4 and TRBJ1-1; no definite D call. The germline V and J ends were trimmed by 3 bases and 6 bases, with 8 bases remaining between them. CDR3 length equals 12 residues. The CDR3 DNA reads TGTGCCAGCAGTTTCGATCGGGCTGAAGCTTTCTTT. Translated, it gives CASSFDRAEAFF.

The V and J genes are TRBV7-8 and TRBJ1-4; 8 bases map to TRBD1. Germline CDR1 SGHVS, CDR2 FQNEAQ. The CDR3 has 14 residues. The J segment lost 7 bases and the V segment lost 5 bases, leaving 6 bases of the junction unmatched. The CDR3 region has the DNA TGTGCCAGCAGCAATGACAGGGGCATTGAAAAACTGTTTTTT. Residues: CASSNDRGIEKLFF. Variable domain in full (rest from reference TRBV7-8 and TRBJ1-4): GAGVSQSPRYKVAKRGQDVALRCDPISGHVSLFWYQQALGQGPEFLTYFQNEAQLDKSGLPSDRFFAERPEGSVSTLKIQRTQQEDSAVYLCASSNDRGIEKLFFGSGTQLSVL.

The J gene is TRBJ2-7, the V gene TRBV6-6; 10 nucleotides match TRBD1. Germline CDR1 reads MNHNY; CDR2 reads SVGAGI (reference sequence). The CDR3 extends over 14 amino acids. Trimming cost V 5 bases and J 6 bases; bases outside gene matches: 7. This CDR3 is CASSPGTGVGEQYF. CDR3 sequence (DNA): TGTGCCAGCAGTCCCGGGACAGGGGTAGGCGAGCAGTACTTC.

The chain joins TRBV5-4 to TRBJ2-7; D gene ambiguous. V gave up 1 base and J gave up 2 bases, with 7 bases separating them. The CDR3 consists of 13 residues. Germline CDR1 reads SGHNT; CDR2 reads YYREEE (reference sequence). CDR3 DNA: TGTGCCAGCAGCTTGCCGTTAGCCTACGAGCAGTACTTC. Its protein is CASSLPLAYEQYF.

This chain joins TRBV7-8 and TRBJ2-1, with a tentative D call TRBD2 (5 bases). The CDR3 extends over 13 amino acids. Deletions cut 5 bases from V and 2 bases from J, with 7 bases between. Germline lookup yields CDR1 SGHVS and CDR2 FQNEAQ. Here the CDR3 DNA reads TGTGCCAGCAGCCCGACTACCTACAATGAGCAGTTCTTC. This codes for CASSPTTYNEQFF.

J is TRBJ2-7 and V is TRBV19, with 7 bases identical to TRBD2. CDR1 is LNHDA, CDR2 SQIVND, per germline (reference sequence). This CDR3 is built from 18 residues. V lost 5 bases, J lost 3 bases, and 19 bases stayed unmatched. The CDR3 bases are TGTGCCAGTAGTGGCCACTCCGGCGGGGGTGCCAAGGGCTACGAGCAGTACTTC. It yields the protein CASSGHSGGGAKGYEQYF.

The chain recombines TRBV5-1 with TRBJ1-2, with D perhaps TRBD1 (6 bases). The CDR3 sequence is 14 residues long. The V end was cut by 3 bases, the J end by 0 bases, with 9 bases between. Germline V gives CDR1 SGHRS, CDR2 YFSETQ. This chain's CDR3 is CASSSDSTNYGYTF. In DNA form, the CDR3 reads TGCGCCAGCAGCTCGGACAGTACTAACTATGGCTACACCTTC.

The chain combines TRBV27 with TRBJ1-3, with D perhaps TRBD1 (5 bases). This CDR3 comprises 14 residues. Deletions cut 6 bases from V and 4 bases from J, with 13 bases between. CDR1 is MNHEY, CDR2 SMNVEV, per germline (reference sequence). DNA for the CDR3: TGTGCCAGCAGGGCCGGGGGGAAAGGAAACACCATATATTTT. Amino acid sequence: CASRAGGKGNTIYF.

The chain has TRBV19 and TRBJ1-2; 9 nucleotides line up with TRBD1. With V trimmed by 5 bases and J by 8 bases, 12 bases remained unmatched. The CDR3 extends over 15 amino acids. Germline values: CDR1 LNHDA, CDR2 SQIVND (reference sequence). The CDR3 DNA reads TGTGCCAGTAGTGGGTTACCCCGGACAGGGGTCGGCTACACCTTC. Protein sequence: CASSGLPRTGVGYTF.

This rearrangement joins TRBV30 to TRBJ1-2; a possible D gene is TRBD1 (6 bases). Trimming took 0 bases from V and 8 from J, leaving 19 bases between them. The CDR3 covers 15 residues. The germline gives CDR1 GTSNPN, CDR2 SVGIG (reference sequence). This CDR3 is CAWSVQQGTSGGYTF. The DNA for the CDR3 is TGTGCCTGGAGTGTACAACAGGGTACGTCGGGAGGCTACACCTTC.

The CDR3 bases are TGTGCCAGCGTTTCGACTTATGGCTACACCTTC. It specifies CASVSTYGYTF. J is TRBJ1-2 and V is TRBV6-5; D ambiguous. The CDR3 spans 11 residues. Trimming took off 8 bases at V and 5 bases at J, with 9 bases between the two ends. Germline loops: CDR1 MNHEY, CDR2 SVGAGI.

The J gene is TRBJ2-3, the V gene TRBV10-1; possibly TRBD2 for D (6 bases). V lost 6 bases and J lost 0, with 13 bases in between. Looked up from germline, CDR1 is WNHNN and CDR2 is SYGVQD (reference sequence). This CDR3 region has 15 residues. CDR3 nucleotides: TGCGCCAGCAGCCGGACCCGGGGGAGCACAGATACGCAGTATTTT. This sequence encodes CASSRTRGSTDTQYF.